This T cell receptor beta chain was obtained from a study of OX40 agonist ivuxolimab in advanced cancers. About the study: Eligibility admitted prior anti-PD-1, anti-PD-L1 or anti-CTLA-4 therapy; roughly 40% had some.

Assay: immunoSEQ multiplex PCR; the TCRdb copy retains only in-frame clones and omits some. The sample lists about 68,000 clones, roughly 84% occurring once. CDR3 size: 15 residues. Per the germline V gene, CDR1 is SGHTA and CDR2 is FQGNSA. Trimming cost V 2 bases and J 4 bases, with 14 bases left between them. Notes on the study in general: At 0.1 to 3.0 mg/kg, clonal expansion of CD4+ and CD8+ blood T cells had occurred by week 6.

On this clone: The antigen remains undetermined.

The receptor was isolated from an adult with an advanced solid tumor such as melanoma, head and neck, liver or kidney cancer. Source: CD4+ or CD8+ T cells sorted from blood, taken in a trial of the OX40 agonist ivuxolimab. This rearrangement joins TRBV7-2 to TRBJ1-1; the D gene is possibly TRBD1 (6 bases). The CDR3: CASSLSPRGGTEAFF. The CDR3 DNA reads as TGTGCCAGCAGCTTATCCCCCAGGGGTGGCACTGAAGCTTTCTTT.